Detailed here is one TCR beta chain. The antigen remains undetermined. Other DNA sequences of this sample code for an identical CDR3. The data derive from a study of lymphopenia after photon versus proton radiotherapy. Study findings and constraints: Authors raise, but do not show, better survival with proton therapy. After the lymphocyte nadir, photon-treated repertoires showed oligoclonal expansion, especially of CD8+ Temra cells.

The ends were cut back, 3 bases at V and 4 bases at J, with 21 bases in the middle. This CDR3 is built from 18 residues. In germline, CDR1 is SGHDN, CDR2 FVKESK. TCRdb's copy holds only in-frame clones and misses some; the assay was immunoSEQ multiplex PCR. Of 15,000 to 20,000 clones in the sample, 84% were seen once. The clonotype comes from a woman between 45 and 65 years old with pancreatic cancer. The specimen comprised peripheral blood, sampled from a patient treated with photon-based radiotherapy. The rearrangement links TRBV14 to TRBJ2-2; D is perhaps TRBD1 (5 bases). CDR3 DNA sequence: TGTGCCAGCAGCCAGGTTACAGGTTCTTTGAGAGGCACCGGGGAGCTGTTTTTT. It yields the protein CASSQVTGSLRGTGELFF.